This T cell receptor (beta chain) appears in the sequencing data of a study of early T cells in non-severe SARS-CoV-2 infection. The overall study: Unpaired chains resulted from sequencing bulk RNA of unsorted whole blood. Study-wide results and limits: VDJdb matches were skewed toward anti-spike CD8 T cell responses.

Attachment of unique molecular identifiers to individual cDNA molecules was performed. Each CDR3 protein gets one entry after TCRdb re-called the 5' RACE reads with MiXCR. This table holds roughly 120,000 distinct CDR3 sequences, just under 15% found once. V was cut by 7 bases and J by 4 bases, with 12 bases left in between. CDR1 is MGHDK, CDR2 SYGVNS, per germline. The CDR3 length is 13 residues. With regard to this clonotype: Its antigen is unidentified.

This TCR came from an adult who was a healthcare worker with PCR-confirmed SARS-CoV-2 infection or an uninfected control (not recorded which). This chain joins TRBV25-1 and TRBJ2-3; D perhaps matches TRBD1 (6 bases). Sequences were obtained from whole blood. CDR3 coding DNA: TGTGCCAGCACCAACAGGGCCCCAGATACGCAGTATTTT. It is translated as CASTNRAPDTQYF. Full variable domain (remainder filled in from reference TRBV25-1 and TRBJ2-3): EADIYQTPRYLVIGTGKKITLECSQTMGHDKMYWYQQDPGMELHLIHYSYGVNSTEKGDLSSESTVSRIRTEHFPLTLESARPSHTSQYLCASTNRAPDTQYFGPGTRLTVL.